Listed below are T cell receptor beta chains from one sample, sequenced in a study of blood T cells in healthy people across ages. TCRdb reprocessed the 5' RACE reads with MiXCR, giving one entry per CDR3 protein. This table holds about 1.5 million distinct CDR3 sequences, around 40% found once. The source material was blood. These receptors all stem from a woman between 18 and 30 years old in good health. CDR3s leave out the opening cysteine and the closing phenylalanine or tryptophan. The D gene is left open where the match is weak.

D gene: -
V gene: TRBV18
J gene: TRBJ2-5
CDR3 protein: ASSPGTTKEETQY

D gene: TRBD2
V gene: TRBV4-2
J gene: TRBJ2-3
CDR3 protein: ASSQESGGAKDTQY

D gene: -
V gene: TRBV21-1
J gene: TRBJ1-4
CDR3 protein: ASSKAFVSTNEKLF

D gene: -
V gene: TRBV20-1
J gene: TRBJ2-7
CDR3 protein: SARGYRVSPHEQY

D gene: TRBD2
V gene: TRBV27
J gene: TRBJ2-3
CDR3 protein: ASSLLAGAREDTQY

D gene: -
V gene: TRBV10-3
J gene: TRBJ2-1
CDR3 protein: AISESSGGGAYNEQF

D gene: -
V gene: TRBV27
J gene: TRBJ2-1
CDR3 protein: ASSYKGGNEQF

D gene: TRBD1
V gene: TRBV7-6
J gene: TRBJ1-1
CDR3 protein: ASSPTGGRNTEAF

D gene: TRBD2
V gene: TRBV4-3
J gene: TRBJ2-7
CDR3 protein: ASSQGRTSGEQY

D gene: -
V gene: TRBV7-3
J gene: TRBJ1-2
CDR3 protein: ASSPQRGLYGYT

D gene: -
V gene: TRBV2
J gene: TRBJ1-1
CDR3 protein: ASSARHPYTEAF

D gene: TRBD1
V gene: TRBV5-1
J gene: TRBJ1-1
CDR3 protein: ASSLKTRRGRPEAF

D gene: TRBD1
V gene: TRBV7-8
J gene: TRBJ1-5
CDR3 protein: ASSLATGMDQPQH

D gene: -
V gene: TRBV4-1
J gene: TRBJ2-3
CDR3 protein: ASSRMSRTAGTQY

D gene: -
V gene: TRBV6-2/TRBV6-3
J gene: TRBJ1-1
CDR3 protein: ASRPRQVPNTEAF

D gene: TRBD1
V gene: TRBV7-2
J gene: TRBJ1-3
CDR3 protein: ASSYSTGPSGNTIY

D gene: -
V gene: TRBV29-1
J gene: TRBJ1-2
CDR3 protein: SVEDSGAPYGYT

D gene: TRBD2
V gene: TRBV3-1
J gene: TRBJ2-3
CDR3 protein: ASSQARGVSDTQY

D gene: TRBD2
V gene: TRBV20-1
J gene: TRBJ2-1
CDR3 protein: SAISLAGVYEQF

D gene: TRBD2
V gene: TRBV20-1
J gene: TRBJ2-3
CDR3 protein: SAQLAWGTDTQY

D gene: -
V gene: TRBV15
J gene: TRBJ1-4
CDR3 protein: ATSRDRGATNEKLF

D gene: TRBD2
V gene: TRBV7-2
J gene: TRBJ2-5
CDR3 protein: ASSLVWTRGETQY

D gene: -
V gene: TRBV23-1
J gene: TRBJ1-2
CDR3 protein: ASSQSSRVDDGYT

D gene: TRBD1
V gene: TRBV10-3
J gene: TRBJ1-2
CDR3 protein: AISESTGNGYT

D gene: TRBD2
V gene: TRBV6-6
J gene: TRBJ2-5
CDR3 protein: ASSGTRCEQY

D gene: -
V gene: TRBV20-1
J gene: -
CDR3 protein: SAPKQGTYPFYEQY

D gene: -
V gene: TRBV27
J gene: TRBJ1-1
CDR3 protein: ASSPGTAIPNTEAF